These 30 T cell receptor beta chains were all obtained from the same sample, sequenced in a study of blood T cell repertoires in COVID-19. Produced via immunoSEQ multiplex PCR; TCRdb's table is partial and in-frame only. Among some 360,000 clones listed, 85% to 90% were seen once. Material for sequencing was PBMCs or T cells enriched from blood (not recorded which). The receptor source for this set is a woman between 25 and 40 years old who had been exposed to COVID-19.

The chain is built from TRBV5-4 and TRBJ1-5; 8 bases agree with TRBD1. The V gene's germline CDR1 is SGHNT and CDR2 YYREEE (reference sequence). J was trimmed by 0 bases and V by 4 bases; bases with no gene match: 3. The CDR3 runs 15 residues. CDR3 in DNA: TGTGCCAGCAGCAGGGGACAGGATAGCAATCAGCCCCAGCATTTT. This sequence encodes CASSRGQDSNQPQHF. The full variable domain, its missing parts supplied by reference TRBV5-4 and TRBJ1-5, is ETGVTQSPTHLIKTRGQQVTLRCSSQSGHNTVSWYQQALGQGPQFIFQYYREEENGRGNFPPRFSGLQFPNYSSELNVNALELDDSALYLCASSRGQDSNQPQHFGDGTRLSIL.

The rearrangement joins TRBV5-1 to TRBJ2-1; 8 nucleotides match TRBD2. The V and J ends lost 2 bases and 7 bases, in that order; junction bases with no gene match: 8. Germline V CDR1 and CDR2: SGHRS, YFSETQ. The CDR3 extends over 15 amino acids. CDR3 amino acids: CASSLAGEGWNEQFF. The CDR3, as DNA: TGCGCCAGCAGCTTAGCGGGAGAGGGATGGAATGAGCAGTTCTTC.

V is TRBV19 and J is TRBJ1-1, with TRBD1 as a possible D gene (5 bases). Germline V gives CDR1 LNHDA, CDR2 SQIVND (reference sequence). Trimming left V 3 bases short and J 2 bases short, with 13 bases between. The CDR3 consists of 15 residues. The CDR3 nucleotides are TGTGCCAGTAGTATCGGTGGGGGGTTTAACACTGAAGCTTTCTTT. Translated: CASSIGGGFNTEAFF.

The CDR3, as DNA: TGTGCTAGTGGTAGAGGACAGACCGGGTTGGGCTCTGGGGCCAACGTCCTGACTTTC. Its protein is CASGRGQTGLGSGANVLTF. The chain couples TRBV12-5 to TRBJ2-6; D might be TRBD1 (6 bases). There are 19 residues in the CDR3. Germline V gene lookup returns CDR1 LGHNT and CDR2 FRNRAP. V gave up 5 bases and J gave up 0 bases, with 20 bases separating them.

The chain carries TRBV20-1 and TRBJ2-7; weak D call: TRBD2 (6 bases). The V gene's germline CDR1 is DFQATT and CDR2 SNEGSKA (reference sequence). The CDR3 length is 15 residues. The V and J ends lost 3 bases and 0 bases respectively, with 15 bases between them. The CDR3 loop is CSASSGGKSSYEQYF. The CDR3 DNA reads as TGCAGTGCTAGTTCTGGCGGGAAGAGCTCCTACGAGCAGTACTTC.

This sequence joins TRBV27 and TRBJ2-7, with 7 bases fitting TRBD1. The CDR3 has 14 residues. In germline, CDR1 is MNHEY, CDR2 SMNVEV (reference sequence). The ends lost 4 bases at V and 2 bases at J; junction bases unmatched: 5. The CDR3 nucleotides read TGTGCCAGCAGTTCCCACGGGACAGCCTACGAGCAGTACTTC. Its translation: CASSSHGTAYEQYF.

V is TRBV5-8 and J is TRBJ2-4, with a tentative D call TRBD2 (6 bases). CDR1 and CDR2 (germline): SGHTS, YDEGEE. Deletions cut 2 bases from V and 14 bases from J, with 20 bases between. This CDR3 is built from 14 residues. CDR3 amino acids: CASSFIRPSWGEYF. The CDR3 DNA sequence: TGTGCCAGCAGCTTTATTAGGCCTAGCTGGGGGGAGTACTTC.

The chain employs TRBV7-8 and TRBJ2-3; 9 positions agree with TRBD2. The CDR3 spans 16 residues. V lost 5 bases and J lost 6; bases outside the gene matches: 12. Germline assignment: CDR1 SGHVS and CDR2 FQNEAQ. Here the CDR3 reads CASSPHLAGAGDTQYF. As DNA, the CDR3 is TGTGCCAGCAGCCCCCATTTAGCGGGAGCAGGGGATACGCAGTATTTT.

This chain joins TRBV30 and TRBJ2-2, with D tentatively TRBD2 (5 bases). This CDR3 region has 15 residues. Trimming stripped 4 bases from V and 3 bases from J, with 15 bases between. Germline V lookup: CDR1 GTSNPN, CDR2 SVGIG (reference sequence). This CDR3 is CAWTRGGRDTGELFF. The CDR3, as DNA: TGTGCCTGGACCCGAGGAGGCCGGGACACCGGGGAGCTGTTTTTT.

The table lists this clone with a count of one. The chain uses TRBV14 and TRBJ2-2; 12 positions agree with TRBD2. The CDR3 loop spans 15 amino acids. Germline V gives CDR1 SGHDN, CDR2 FVKESK. V gave up 5 bases and J gave up 6 bases; unmatched junction bases: 4. The CDR3 sequence is CASSARLAGAGELFF. In nucleotides, the CDR3 is TGTGCCAGCAGCGCCCGACTAGCGGGAGCCGGGGAGCTGTTTTTT.

CDR3 sequence: CASLGTGYSGYTF. DNA for the CDR3: TGTGCCAGCCTCGGGACAGGATATAGTGGCTACACCTTC. V usage is TRBV6-5 and J usage is TRBJ1-2, with 8 bases lining up with TRBD1. The germline V gene encodes CDR1 MNHEY and CDR2 SVGAGI. This CDR3 spans 13 amino acids. V was clipped by 8 bases and J by 7 bases; unmatched bases: 9.

About this clone: One end of the junction is discordant with germline, which a read error may explain. The sample carries other DNA sequences with the same CDR3. The rearrangement links TRBV7-2 to TRBJ2-1, with 10 bases aligning to TRBD2. Germline CDR1 SGHTA, CDR2 FQGNSA. The CDR3 runs 15 residues. The CDR3 DNA sequence: TGTGCTAGCAGACAAGCTAGCGGGAGTGTGAATGAGCAGTTCTTC. Protein sequence: CASRQASGSVNEQFF. Looking up the rest from reference TRBV7-2 and TRBJ2-1 gives the full variable domain: GAGVSQSPSNKVTEKGKDVELRCDPISGHTALYWYRQSLGQGLEFLIYFQGNSAPDKSGLPSDRFSAERTGGSVSTLTIQRTQQEDSAVYLCASRQASGSVNEQFFGPGTRLTVL.

This chain joins TRBV27 and TRBJ2-2; TRBD2 agrees at 13 bases. The V gene end was trimmed by 5 bases and the J gene end by 1 base; junction bases not matched to a gene: 7. This CDR3 contains 18 residues. The germline V gene has CDR1 MNHEY and CDR2 SMNVEV (reference sequence). Written as DNA, the CDR3 is TGTGCCAGCAGTAGACCGGGACTAGCGGGAAAGAACACCGGGGAGCTGTTTTTT. Amino acid sequence: CASSRPGLAGKNTGELFF.

This CDR3 is CASSFKRDSYNEQFF. CDR3 DNA: TGCGCCAGCAGCTTCAAGCGGGACTCCTACAATGAGCAGTTCTTC. The genes are TRBV5-1 and TRBJ2-1; 7 nucleotides match TRBD2. Trimming removed 2 bases from V and 0 bases from J; junction bases left unmatched: 2. Germline loops: CDR1 SGHRS, CDR2 YFSETQ. There are 15 residues in the CDR3.

The rearrangement uses TRBV5-8 and TRBJ2-7; 8 bases map to TRBD1. Germline loops: CDR1 SGHTS, CDR2 YDEGEE. The CDR3 runs to 14 residues. Trimming cost V 3 bases and J 2 bases; bases outside gene matches: 4. The CDR3: CASSWDRPTYEQYF. The CDR3 coding sequence is TGTGCCAGCAGCTGGGACAGGCCTACCTACGAGCAGTACTTC.

V usage is TRBV2 and J usage is TRBJ2-1; 7 bases are shared with TRBD2. With 8 bases clipped from V and 0 bases from J, the junction kept 7 bases outside the gene matches. The CDR3 extends over 15 amino acids. Germline CDR1 SNHLY, CDR2 FYNNEI. Written as DNA, the CDR3 is TGTGCCAGCCCGTCGGGCGGGAGCTCCTACAATGAGCAGTTCTTC. This encodes CASPSGGSSYNEQFF.

The gene calls are TRBV9 and TRBJ2-7; D is possibly TRBD2 (6 bases). From germline, CDR1 is SGDLS and CDR2 YYNGEE. V was shortened by 4 bases and J by 9 bases, with 17 bases between the two germline ends. The CDR3 extends over 13 amino acids. CDR3 region: CASSPWDLGRQYF. Here the CDR3 DNA reads TGTGCCAGCAGCCCCTGGGACTTGGGACGGCAGTACTTC. Full variable domain (missing parts from reference TRBV9 and TRBJ2-7): DSGVTQTPKHLITATGQRVTLRCSPRSGDLSVYWYQQSLDQGLQFLIQYYNGEERAKGNILERFSAQQFPDLHSELNLSSLELGDSALYFCASSPWDLGRQYFGPGTRLTVT.

This clone came up once. The chain links TRBV3-1 (or the pseudogene TRBV3-2) to TRBJ1-6; TRBD1 matches 11 bases. V dropped 5 bases and J dropped 10; count of bases not matched to a gene: 7. Germline CDR1 reads LGHDT; CDR2 reads YNNKEL (reference sequence). This CDR3 region has 15 residues. The CDR3 DNA reads as TGTGCCAGCAGCAGGACAGGGGGCTTTCAATCACCCCTCCACTTT. This translates into CASSRTGGFQSPLHF.

V is TRBV29-1 and J is TRBJ2-3, with 9 bases fitting TRBD1. CDR3 length: 13 residues. CDR1 is SQVTM and CDR2 is ANQGSEA in the germline V gene. V lost 6 bases, J lost 1 base, and 2 bases stayed unmatched. CDR3 sequence (DNA): TGCAGCGTGCGGACAGGGGGCACAGATACGCAGTATTTT. Its protein product is CSVRTGGTDTQYF.

This clone appeared once. The rearrangement joins TRBV28 to TRBJ2-7; maybe TRBD2 (5 bases). Trimming took 3 bases from V and 0 from J, leaving 12 bases between them. The CDR3 extends over 15 amino acids. Germline V gives CDR1 MDHEN, CDR2 SYDVKM. CDR3 loop: CASSFIGKSSYEQYF. The CDR3 DNA is TGTGCCAGCAGTTTTATCGGGAAGAGCTCCTACGAGCAGTACTTC.

This clone appeared once. The rearrangement uses TRBV6-5 and TRBJ1-6; D is unclear. The V end lost 0 bases, the J end lost 8 bases, and 11 bases lay between the germline ends. This CDR3 is built from 15 residues. Germline V gene sequence: CDR1 MNHEY, CDR2 SVGAGI. The CDR3 coding sequence is TGTGCCAGCAGTTACTCGGAGGCTCGGGATTCACCCCTCCACTTT. Amino acids: CASSYSEARDSPLHF.

The genes are TRBV28 and TRBJ1-6; D remains ambiguous. The germline gives CDR1 MDHEN, CDR2 SYDVKM. The germline V and J ends were trimmed by 1 base and 4 bases, with 5 bases remaining between them. The CDR3 is made up of 14 amino acids. The CDR3 DNA follows: TGTGCCAGCAGTTTATTCAGTTATAATTCACCCCTCCACTTT. It encodes CASSLFSYNSPLHF.

This clone was counted once. The rearrangement uses TRBV3-1 (or the pseudogene TRBV3-2) and TRBJ2-7, with 9 bases aligning to TRBD1. CDR3 length: 17 residues. Per germline, CDR1 LGHDT and CDR2 YNNKEL (reference sequence). V was pared by 1 base and J by 3 bases, with 10 bases of the junction left unmatched. The CDR3 region has the DNA TGTGCCAGCAGCCAAGGGGGGACAGGGCTTCCCCTCTACGAGCAGTACTTC. Protein sequence: CASSQGGTGLPLYEQYF.

The chain joins TRBV11-2 to TRBJ2-5, with 11 positions matching TRBD2. The CDR3 covers 16 residues. The germline V gene has CDR1 SGHAT and CDR2 FQNNGV. V lost 5 bases to trimming and J lost 2 bases; unmatched junction nucleotides: 7. CDR3 sequence reads: CASSRGTSGNQETQYF. The CDR3 nucleotides read TGTGCCAGCAGCCGCGGGACTAGCGGAAATCAAGAGACCCAGTACTTC. Drawing the rest from reference TRBV11-2 and TRBJ2-5, the complete variable domain is EAGVAQSPRYKIIEKRQSVAFWCNPISGHATLYWYQQILGQGPKLLIQFQNNGVVDDSQLPKDRFSAERLKGVDSTLKIQPAKLEDSAVYLCASSRGTSGNQETQYFGPGTRLLVL.

For the CDR3, the DNA is TGTGCCAGCAGCGAGGGCCAACCAGATACGCAGTATTTT. Encoded protein: CASSEGQPDTQYF. The chain joins TRBV7-6 to TRBJ2-3; possible D gene TRBD2, 5 bases. Looked up from germline, CDR1 is SGHVS and CDR2 is FNYEAQ. Trimming removed 5 bases from V and 4 bases from J, with 10 bases in between. The CDR3 sequence is 13 residues long.

This chain uses TRBV28 with TRBJ2-1; 12 bases fit TRBD2. The CDR3 spans 20 residues. Germline loops: CDR1 MDHEN, CDR2 SYDVKM. V was pared by 2 bases and J by 7 bases, with 18 bases of the junction left unmatched. The CDR3 loop is CASSLSPGLAGGPSGNEQFF. CDR3 sequence (DNA): TGTGCCAGCAGTTTAAGCCCCGGCCTAGCGGGAGGGCCTAGTGGGAATGAGCAGTTCTTC.

V gene TRBV19 combines with J gene TRBJ1-2, with D maybe TRBD1 (5 bases). CDR3 size: 12 residues. V was cut by 5 bases and J by 5 bases, with 9 bases left in between. In germline, CDR1 is LNHDA, CDR2 SQIVND (reference sequence). The CDR3 loop is CASSLGGYGYTF. CDR3 sequence (DNA): TGTGCCAGTAGTCTCGGGGGGTATGGCTACACCTTC.

This chain connects TRBV7-9 to TRBJ1-6; D may be TRBD1 (5 bases). Between the trimmed V and J ends, which lost 2 bases and 5 bases, there was a span of 13 bases. Germline CDR1 reads SEHNR; CDR2 reads FQNEAQ (reference sequence). The CDR3 is 16 residues long. The CDR3 nucleotides read TGTGCCAGCAGCTTATTTCCCGTGACAGATAATTCACCCCTCCACTTT. Its translation is CASSLFPVTDNSPLHF.

V gene TRBV12-5 combines with J gene TRBJ2-3; 8 bases line up with TRBD2. The germline V gene has CDR1 LGHNT and CDR2 FRNRAP. The ends lost 3 bases at V and 0 bases at J; junction bases unmatched: 8. CDR3 length equals 17 residues. The DNA for the CDR3 is TGTGCTAGTGGTTTCCGCCGACTAGCGTCTAGCACAGATACGCAGTATTTT. It encodes CASGFRRLASSTDTQYF.

The rearrangement links TRBV11-3 to TRBJ1-1, with TRBD1 matching over 8 bases. Germline CDR1 is SGHNT and CDR2 is YENEEA. Losses at the gene ends were 5 bases for V and 5 bases for J; bases not matched to a gene: 13. The CDR3 contains 16 residues. CDR3 in amino acids: CASSTSPDRADTEAFF. The CDR3 DNA reads TGTGCCAGCAGCACATCGCCGGACAGGGCGGATACTGAAGCTTTCTTT.